This T cell receptor (beta chain) was documented in a study of T cell repertoires in cytomegalovirus infection. Germline assignment: CDR1 KGHSH and CDR2 LQKENI. This CDR3 spans 17 amino acids. With regard to this clonotype: What it binds is unknown. The junction departs from the called germline gene at one end, perhaps through a read error.

TCRdb reprocessed the reads via MiXCR and lists one record per CDR3 protein. Of 50,000 or so distinct CDR3 sequences in the sample, about 20% were seen once. This rearrangement joins TRBV18 to TRBJ2-1; 8 nucleotides align to TRBD1. The receptor was derived from a human donor in good health (CMV status not recorded). Some clones in this sample may be carry-over from other donors' samples. Sequencing was carried out using PBMCs, sequenced either directly or after in vitro stimulation (not recorded which). CDR3 region: CACSPRYVQGAYNEQFF. The CDR3 nucleotides read TGTGCCTGCTCACCACGCTACGTACAGGGGGCCTACAATGAGCAGTTCTTC.